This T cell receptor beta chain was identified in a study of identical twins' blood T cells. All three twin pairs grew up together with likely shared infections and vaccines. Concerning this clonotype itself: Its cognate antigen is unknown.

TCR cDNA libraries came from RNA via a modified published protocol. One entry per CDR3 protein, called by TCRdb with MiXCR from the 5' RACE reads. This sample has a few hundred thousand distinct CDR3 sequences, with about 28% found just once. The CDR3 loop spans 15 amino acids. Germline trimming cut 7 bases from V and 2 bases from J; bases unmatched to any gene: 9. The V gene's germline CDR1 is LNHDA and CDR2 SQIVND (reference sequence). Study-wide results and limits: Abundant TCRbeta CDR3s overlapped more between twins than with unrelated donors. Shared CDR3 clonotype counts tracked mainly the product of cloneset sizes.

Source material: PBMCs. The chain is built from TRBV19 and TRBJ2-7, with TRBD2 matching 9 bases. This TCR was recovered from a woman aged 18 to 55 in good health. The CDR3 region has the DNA TGTGCCAGTATTATTCTGTCTAGCGGGACCTACGAGCAGTACTTC. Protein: CASIILSSGTYEQYF. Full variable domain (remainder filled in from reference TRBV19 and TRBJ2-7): DGGITQSPKYLFRKEGQNVTLSCEQNLNHDAMYWYRQDPGQGLRLIYYSQIVNDFQKGDIAEGYSVSREKKESFPLTVTSAQKNPTAFYLCASIILSSGTYEQYFGPGTRLTVT.